Listed below are T cell receptor beta chains from one sample, sequenced in a study of radiation and T cells in renal cell carcinoma. Repertoires were generated with immunoSEQ multiplex PCR, while TCRdb's copy carries only in-frame clones and drops some. The data hold 150,000 or so clones, with roughly 90% observed a single time. The specimen was blood, collected from a patient whose treatment included radiotherapy and nephrectomy. The receptor source for this set is a woman in her 70s with renal cell carcinoma. Both conserved end residues are trimmed from each CDR3. The D gene is left open where the match is weak.

D: TRBD2; J: TRBJ2-3; V: TRBV18; CDR3: ASSFLSSGGHGTDTQY
D: TRBD1; J: TRBJ1-2; V: TRBV28; CDR3: ASSLGDRVGGYT
D: -; J: TRBJ1-1; V: TRBV25-1; CDR3: ASSDALGRATEAF
D: TRBD1; J: TRBJ1-2; V: TRBV5-1; CDR3: ASSLITQGAENYGYT
D: -; J: TRBJ2-7; V: TRBV28; CDR3: ASSLGARSYEQY
D: -; J: TRBJ2-3; V: TRBV7-9; CDR3: ASSTIQGLRTDTQY
D: TRBD1; J: TRBJ2-1; V: TRBV7-8; CDR3: ASSLGQGYNEQF
D: TRBD1; J: TRBJ1-5; V: TRBV7-2; CDR3: ASSTQDRSNQPQH
D: -; J: TRBJ1-6; V: TRBV4-1; CDR3: ASSQGAPGSPLH
D: -; J: TRBJ1-5; V: TRBV28; CDR3: ASRGTGTNNQPQH
D: -; J: TRBJ1-4; V: TRBV6-1; CDR3: ATGRGNEKLF
D: -; J: TRBJ2-1; V: TRBV28; CDR3: ASSFGTLNPYNEQF
D: -; J: TRBJ1-5; V: TRBV19; CDR3: ASSSRGSNQPQH
D: TRBD1; J: TRBJ1-2; V: TRBV19; CDR3: ASKGTGRDYGYT
D: TRBD1; J: TRBJ2-1; V: TRBV19; CDR3: ASSTRSDRGFQI
D: -; J: TRBJ1-2; V: TRBV5-1; CDR3: ASSSGEGGYGYT
D: TRBD2; J: TRBJ2-2; V: TRBV5-4; CDR3: ASSPGLAGGHHTGELF
D: -; J: TRBJ1-1; V: TRBV28; CDR3: ASRLQAANTEAF
D: -; J: TRBJ2-3; V: TRBV29-1; CDR3: SVPLGRYTDTQY
D: TRBD1; J: TRBJ1-5; V: TRBV10-3; CDR3: AISEVFSDRPRNSNQPQH
D: -; J: TRBJ2-4; V: TRBV30; CDR3: AWSVGGSKNIQY
D: TRBD2; J: TRBJ2-3; V: TRBV28; CDR3: ASSSRLAGGITDTQY
D: TRBD1; J: TRBJ2-5; V: TRBV4-3; CDR3: ASSRGQGIGQETQY
D: TRBD2; J: TRBJ2-3; V: TRBV11-3; CDR3: ASSLPGSGGATQY
D: TRBD1; J: TRBJ1-5; V: TRBV19; CDR3: ASSDGTAANQPQH
D: -; J: TRBJ2-5; V: TRBV28; CDR3: ASTFRRGRETQY
D: -; J: TRBJ1-5; V: TRBV5-1; CDR3: ASSLGGGDQPQH
D: -; J: TRBJ2-1; V: TRBV28; CDR3: ASTETVSYNEQF
D: TRBD1; J: TRBJ2-7; V: TRBV5-6; CDR3: ASSSQGASYEQY